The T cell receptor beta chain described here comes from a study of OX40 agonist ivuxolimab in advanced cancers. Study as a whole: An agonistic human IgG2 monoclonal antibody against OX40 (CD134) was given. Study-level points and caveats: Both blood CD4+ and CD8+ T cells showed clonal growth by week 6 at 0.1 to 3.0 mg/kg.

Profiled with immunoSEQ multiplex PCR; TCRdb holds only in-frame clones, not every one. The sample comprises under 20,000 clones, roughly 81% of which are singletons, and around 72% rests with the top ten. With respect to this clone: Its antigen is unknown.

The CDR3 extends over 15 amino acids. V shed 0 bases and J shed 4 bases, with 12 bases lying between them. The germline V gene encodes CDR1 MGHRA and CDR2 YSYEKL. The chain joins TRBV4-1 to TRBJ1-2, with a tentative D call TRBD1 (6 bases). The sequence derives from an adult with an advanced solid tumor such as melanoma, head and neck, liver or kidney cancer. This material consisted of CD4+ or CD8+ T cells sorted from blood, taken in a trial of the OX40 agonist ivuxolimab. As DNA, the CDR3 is TGCGCCAGCAGCCAAGATCCGGCAGGGGCCTATGGCTACACCTTC. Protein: CASSQDPAGAYGYTF.